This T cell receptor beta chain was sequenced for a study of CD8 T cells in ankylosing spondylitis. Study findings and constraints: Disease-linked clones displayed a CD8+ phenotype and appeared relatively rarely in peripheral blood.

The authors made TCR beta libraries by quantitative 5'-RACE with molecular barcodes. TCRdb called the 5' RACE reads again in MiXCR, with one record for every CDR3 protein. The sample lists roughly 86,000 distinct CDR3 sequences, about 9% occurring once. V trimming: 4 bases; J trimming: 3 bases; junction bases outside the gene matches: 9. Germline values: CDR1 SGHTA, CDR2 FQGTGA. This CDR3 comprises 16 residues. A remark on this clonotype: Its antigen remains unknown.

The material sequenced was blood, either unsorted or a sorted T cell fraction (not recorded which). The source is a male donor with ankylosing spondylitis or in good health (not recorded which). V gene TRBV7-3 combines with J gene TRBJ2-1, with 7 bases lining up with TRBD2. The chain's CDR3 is CASSSMRRGIYNEQFF. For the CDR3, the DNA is TGTGCCAGCAGCTCAATGAGGCGGGGGATCTACAATGAGCAGTTCTTC. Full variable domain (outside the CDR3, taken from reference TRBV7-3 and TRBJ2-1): GAGVSQTPSNKVTEKGKYVELRCDPISGHTALYWYRQSLGQGPEFLIYFQGTGAADDSGLPNDRFFAVRPEGSVSTLKIQRTERGDSAVYLCASSSMRRGIYNEQFFGPGTRLTVL.